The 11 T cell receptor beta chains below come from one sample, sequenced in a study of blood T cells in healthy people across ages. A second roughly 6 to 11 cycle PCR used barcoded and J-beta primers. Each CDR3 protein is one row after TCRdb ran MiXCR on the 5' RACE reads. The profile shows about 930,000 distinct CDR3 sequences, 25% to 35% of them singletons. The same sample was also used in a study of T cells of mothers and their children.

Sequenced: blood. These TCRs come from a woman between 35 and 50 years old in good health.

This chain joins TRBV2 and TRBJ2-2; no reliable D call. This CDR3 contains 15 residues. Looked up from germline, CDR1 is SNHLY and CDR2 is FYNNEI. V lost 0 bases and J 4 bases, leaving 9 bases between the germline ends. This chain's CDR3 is CASSEALDGTGELFF. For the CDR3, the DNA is TGTGCCAGCAGTGAAGCCCTTGACGGCACCGGGGAGCTGTTTTTT.

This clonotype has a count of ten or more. The CDR3 is CASSLYQGPSYEQYF. In DNA form, the CDR3 reads TGTGCCAGCAGCTTATACCAGGGGCCCTCCTACGAGCAGTACTTC. The chain employs TRBV7-8 and TRBJ2-7; the D gene is possibly TRBD1 (6 bases). Germline CDR1 and CDR2: SGHVS and FQNEAQ. Deletions cut 2 bases from V and 0 bases from J, with 11 bases between. The CDR3 totals 15 residues.

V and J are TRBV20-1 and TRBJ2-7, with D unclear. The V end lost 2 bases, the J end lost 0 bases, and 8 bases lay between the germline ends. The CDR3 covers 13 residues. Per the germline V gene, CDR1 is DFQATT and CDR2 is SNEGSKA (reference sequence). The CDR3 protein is CSARRVHSYEQYF. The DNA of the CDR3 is TGCAGTGCTAGACGGGTACACTCCTACGAGCAGTACTTC.

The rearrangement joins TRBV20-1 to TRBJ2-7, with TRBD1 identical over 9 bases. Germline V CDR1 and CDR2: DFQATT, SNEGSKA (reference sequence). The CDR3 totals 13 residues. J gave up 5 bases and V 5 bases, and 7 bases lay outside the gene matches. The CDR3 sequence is CSAGDRANHEQYF. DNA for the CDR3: TGCAGTGCTGGGGACAGGGCAAACCACGAGCAGTACTTC.

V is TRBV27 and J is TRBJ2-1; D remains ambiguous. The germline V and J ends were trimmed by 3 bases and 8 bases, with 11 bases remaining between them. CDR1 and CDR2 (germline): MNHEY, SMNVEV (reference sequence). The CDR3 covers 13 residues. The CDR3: CASSFPSGYEQFF. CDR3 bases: TGTGCCAGCAGTTTCCCGTCGGGCTATGAGCAGTTCTTC.

The CDR3 spells CASMRRGNTGELFF. The CDR3 DNA sequence: TGTGCCAGCATGCGAAGGGGGAACACCGGGGAGCTGTTTTTT. V usage is TRBV6-5 and J usage is TRBJ2-2; a possible D gene is TRBD1 (5 bases). The CDR3 contains 14 residues. From germline, CDR1 is MNHEY and CDR2 SVGAGI. With 7 bases removed from V and 1 base from J, the gap between germline ends came to 10 bases.

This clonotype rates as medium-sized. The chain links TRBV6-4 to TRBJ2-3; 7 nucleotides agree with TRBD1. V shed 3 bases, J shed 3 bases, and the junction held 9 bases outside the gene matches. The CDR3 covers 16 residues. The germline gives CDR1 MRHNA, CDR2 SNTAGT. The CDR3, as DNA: TGTGCCAGCAGTGAATACTGGACAGGTGGTACAGATACGCAGTATTTT. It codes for CASSEYWTGGTDTQYF.

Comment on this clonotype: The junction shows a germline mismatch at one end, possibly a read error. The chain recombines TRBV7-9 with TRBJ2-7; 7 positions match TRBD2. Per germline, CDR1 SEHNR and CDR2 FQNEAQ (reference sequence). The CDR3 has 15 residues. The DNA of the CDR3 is TGTGCCAGCAGCCCCCCGGGGGAGGGGTCCTACGAGCAGAACTTC. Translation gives CASSPPGEGSYEQNF.

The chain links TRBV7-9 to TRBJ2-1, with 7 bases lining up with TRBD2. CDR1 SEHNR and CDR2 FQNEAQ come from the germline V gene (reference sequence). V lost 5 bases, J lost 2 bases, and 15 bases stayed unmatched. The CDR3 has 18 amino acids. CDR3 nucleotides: TGTGCCAGCAGCCCCCGATCGATAGCGGGTGCCGCCTACAATGAGCAGTTCTTC. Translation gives CASSPRSIAGAAYNEQFF.

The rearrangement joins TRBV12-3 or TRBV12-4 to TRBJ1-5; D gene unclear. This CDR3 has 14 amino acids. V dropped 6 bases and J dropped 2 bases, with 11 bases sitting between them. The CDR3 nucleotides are TGTGCCAGCAGCCCGGGCAGCGGCAATCAGCCCCAGCATTTT. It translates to CASSPGSGNQPQHF.

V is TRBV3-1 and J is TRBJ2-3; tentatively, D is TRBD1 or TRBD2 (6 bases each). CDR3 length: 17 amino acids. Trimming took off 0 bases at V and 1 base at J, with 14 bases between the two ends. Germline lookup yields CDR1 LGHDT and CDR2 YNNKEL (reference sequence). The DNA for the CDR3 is TGTGCCAGCAGCCAAGATTCACGGGGGCGGGGCACAGATACGCAGTATTTT. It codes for CASSQDSRGRGTDTQYF.